The 31 T cell receptor beta chains in this list originate from one sample, sequenced in a study of cytomegalovirus exposure and HLA in healthy donors. PCR used 60 Vbeta primers and 13 Jbeta primers. The table came from immunoSEQ multiplex PCR; TCRdb's copy has only in-frame clones and leaves some out. In the table there are more than 150,000 clones, roughly 88% of which are singletons. The sequenced sample was PBMCs. These receptors all come from a girl aged 2-10 years in good health and CMV-seropositive.

The chain employs TRBV2 and TRBJ2-1; 11 positions match TRBD2. With 3 bases clipped from V and 4 bases from J, the junction kept 11 bases outside the gene matches. CDR1 and CDR2 from the germline V gene are SNHLY and FYNNEI. The CDR3 runs to 18 residues. The CDR3 here is CASSEPLGTSGRYNEQFF. In DNA form, the CDR3 reads TGTGCCAGCAGTGAGCCGTTGGGGACTAGCGGACGGTACAATGAGCAGTTCTTC. The full variable domain, its missing parts supplied by reference TRBV2 and TRBJ2-1, is EPEVTQTPSHQVTQMGQEVILRCVPISNHLYFYWYRQILGQKVEFLVSFYNNEISEKSEIFDDQFSVERPDGSNFTLKIRSTKLEDSAMYFCASSEPLGTSGRYNEQFFGPGTRLTVL.

The J gene is TRBJ1-5, the V gene TRBV7-8; tentative D call: TRBD1 (6 bases). Germline CDR1 is SGHVS and CDR2 is FQNEAQ. Trimming stripped 1 base from V and 4 bases from J, with 14 bases between. This CDR3 has 16 residues. The CDR3: CASSLVTGTLNQPQHF. CDR3 sequence (DNA): TGTGCCAGCAGCTTAGTAACAGGGACACTTAATCAGCCCCAGCATTTT.

V is TRBV19 and J is TRBJ1-3; 8 nucleotides agree with TRBD1. Trimming took 6 bases from V and 2 from J; bases not matched to a gene: 3. The CDR3 runs 14 residues. CDR1 LNHDA and CDR2 SQIVND come from the germline V gene (reference sequence). CDR3 DNA sequence: TGTGCCAGTAGCATGACAGGGGCTGGAAACACCATATATTTT. The encoded protein is CASSMTGAGNTIYF.

V usage is TRBV19 and J usage is TRBJ2-7; TRBD1 matches at 12 bases. CDR3 length: 16 residues. Per the germline V gene, CDR1 is LNHDA and CDR2 is SQIVND (reference sequence). J lost 4 bases, V lost 3 bases, and 7 bases had no gene match. CDR3 residues: CASSIRDRGLVYEQYF. The CDR3 region has the DNA TGTGCCAGTAGTATCAGGGACAGGGGGCTCGTGTACGAGCAGTACTTC.

In this sample, this clone turned up once. The chain is built from TRBV5-4 and TRBJ2-1; TRBD2 matches 13 bases. The V and J ends lost 5 bases and 4 bases, in that order; junction bases with no gene match: 3. Germline CDR1 reads SGHNT; CDR2 reads YYREEE (reference sequence). CDR3 size: 15 residues. Written as DNA, the CDR3 is TGTGCCAGCAGTTCGACTAGCGGGGGGTACAATGAGCAGTTCTTC. Its protein is CASSSTSGGYNEQFF. Using reference TRBV5-4 and TRBJ2-1 for the parts outside the CDR3, the full variable domain is ETGVTQSPTHLIKTRGQQVTLRCSSQSGHNTVSWYQQALGQGPQFIFQYYREEENGRGNFPPRFSGLQFPNYSSELNVNALELDDSALYLCASSSTSGGYNEQFFGPGTRLTVL.

In regard to this clone: The identical CDR3 is also encoded by other nucleotide sequences in the sample. The J gene is TRBJ1-1, the V gene TRBV6-5; D is unclear. CDR3 length: 12 residues. Germline V CDR1 and CDR2: MNHEY, SVGAGI. Deletions cut 6 bases from V and 1 base from J, with 6 bases between. CDR3 residues: CASSRGNTEAFF. CDR3 sequence (DNA): TGTGCCAGCAGCCGGGGGAACACTGAAGCTTTCTTT.

CDR3: CASSPETGVTGELFF. CDR3 sequence (DNA): TGTGCCAGCTCACCAGAGACAGGGGTCACCGGGGAGCTGTTTTTT. V gene TRBV18 combines with J gene TRBJ2-2; TRBD1 agrees at 8 bases. Germline lookup yields CDR1 KGHSH and CDR2 LQKENI. This CDR3 has 15 amino acids. Losses at the gene ends were 2 bases for V and 4 bases for J; bases not matched to a gene: 3.

As for this clone: The junction departs from germline at one end; a sequencing error may be responsible. J is TRBJ2-1 and V is TRBV4-2; 8 positions agree with TRBD2. The CDR3 spans 15 residues. Germline V gives CDR1 LGHNA, CDR2 YNFKEQ. The CDR3: CASSQDPTSENEQLF. The CDR3 DNA follows: TGTGCCAGCAGCCAAGACCCGACTAGCGAAAATGAGCAGCTCTTC.

This sequence joins TRBV2 and TRBJ2-5, with D hard to call. The J call is uncertain, as TRBJ2-7 better fits the DNA end. The V gene's germline CDR1 is SNHLY and CDR2 FYNNEI. The length of the CDR3 is 15 residues. The CDR3 DNA sequence: TGTGCCAGCAGGTATTTATGGCAGGAAGGCTACGAGCAGTACTTC. Translating gives CASRYLWQEGYEQYF.

The chain carries TRBV7-8 and TRBJ2-1; TRBD2 might be the D (5 bases). The length of the CDR3 is 12 residues. CDR1 and CDR2 from the germline V gene are SGHVS and FQNEAQ. Trimming stripped 2 bases from V and 14 bases from J, with 13 bases between. CDR3 amino acids: CASSLSVGMEFF. The CDR3 region has the DNA TGTGCCAGCAGCTTATCGGTCGGGATGGAGTTCTTC.

The chain combines TRBV4-1 with TRBJ1-2, with D unclear. V lost 0 bases, J lost 4 bases, and 12 bases lay in between. Germline CDR1 and CDR2: MGHRA and YSYEKL. The CDR3 consists of 15 residues. CDR3 sequence reads: CASSQDTDLSYGYTF. The CDR3 region has the DNA TGCGCCAGCAGCCAAGATACTGACTTATCCTATGGCTACACCTTC.

This clone showed up just once. This sequence joins TRBV7-9 and TRBJ1-2; D unresolved. The CDR3 spans 16 residues. Trimming took 4 bases from V and 0 from J, leaving 15 bases between them. Per the germline V gene, CDR1 is SEHNR and CDR2 is FQNEAQ (reference sequence). The CDR3 sequence: CASSYLDGTPNYGYTF. CDR3 DNA sequence: TGTGCCAGCAGCTACCTAGACGGAACTCCTAACTATGGCTACACCTTC.

V gene TRBV7-6 combines with J gene TRBJ1-2, with 8 bases lining up with TRBD1. The CDR3 covers 12 residues. Germline-derived CDR1 and CDR2 are SGHVS and FNYEAQ. Trimming cost V 4 bases and J 7 bases; bases outside gene matches: 2. The CDR3 coding sequence is TGTGCCAGCAGCTCGGACAGGGTTGGCTACACCTTC. It yields the protein CASSSDRVGYTF.

The chain carries TRBV30 and TRBJ1-4, with D perhaps matching TRBD1 (6 bases). In germline, CDR1 is GTSNPN, CDR2 SVGIG (reference sequence). Trimming removed 5 bases at V and 8 bases at J, with 12 bases between. There are 12 residues in the CDR3. CDR3 in amino acids: CAWGQIGEKLFF. In DNA, the CDR3 is TGTGCCTGGGGACAGATAGGGGAAAAACTGTTTTTT.

The chain employs TRBV19 and TRBJ2-5, with 10 nucleotides matching TRBD2. V shed 3 bases, J shed 5 bases, and the junction held 6 bases outside the gene matches. Germline CDR1 reads LNHDA; CDR2 reads SQIVND (reference sequence). The CDR3 extends over 15 amino acids. The CDR3 DNA reads as TGTGCCAGTAGTATTGGGGCTAGCGGGAGTGAGACCCAGTACTTC. Translating gives CASSIGASGSETQYF.

V gene TRBV6-4 combines with J gene TRBJ2-1; weak D call: TRBD1 (6 bases). The CDR3 has 16 amino acids. Germline V gives CDR1 MRHNA, CDR2 SNTAGT. V lost 2 bases and J lost 2, with 13 bases in between. The CDR3 loop reads CASSDRVGAAYNEQFF. Here the CDR3 DNA reads TGTGCCAGCAGTGACCGCGTGGGGGCCGCCTACAATGAGCAGTTCTTC.

J is TRBJ2-1 and V is TRBV2; D is possibly TRBD2 (6 bases). The germline CDR1 and CDR2 sequences are SNHLY and FYNNEI. V dropped 5 bases and J dropped 6 bases, with 14 bases sitting between them. CDR3 length: 14 residues. CDR3: CASSKLQEGNEQFF. The CDR3 nucleotides are TGTGCCAGCAGTAAGCTCCAGGAGGGCAATGAGCAGTTCTTC.

This chain connects TRBV19 to TRBJ2-3; unclear D gene. The V gene lost 10 bases and the J gene lost 3 bases, with 14 bases spanning the gap. CDR3 length equals 13 residues. Germline V gene sequence: CDR1 LNHDA, CDR2 SQIVND (reference sequence). In nucleotides, the CDR3 is TGTGCCATAGCCCCGGCTGGGACAGATACGCAGTATTTT. This codes for CAIAPAGTDTQYF.

This clone was observed a handful of times. This sequence joins TRBV5-1 and TRBJ1-1, with 8 bases that match TRBD1. CDR1 and CDR2 (germline): SGHRS, YFSETQ. With 4 bases clipped from V and 3 bases from J, the junction kept 8 bases outside the gene matches. This CDR3 contains 15 residues. The CDR3 region has the DNA TGCGCCAGCAGCCCCGGACAGGGAGGCTACACTGAAGCTTTCTTT. Amino acids: CASSPGQGGYTEAFF.

V usage is TRBV6-6 and J usage is TRBJ2-5; D is perhaps TRBD2 (6 bases). CDR1 MNHNY and CDR2 SVGAGI come from the germline V gene (reference sequence). The CDR3 length is 12 residues. V shed 0 bases and J shed 7 bases, with 6 bases lying between them. CDR3 residues: CASSYSGGTQYF. As DNA, the CDR3 is TGTGCCAGCAGTTACTCGGGGGGGACCCAGTACTTC.

The genes are TRBV14 and TRBJ1-1; 7 bases map to TRBD1. The V gene's germline CDR1 is SGHDN and CDR2 FVKESK. V trimming: 0 bases; J trimming: 8 bases; junction bases outside the gene matches: 21. This CDR3 is 19 amino acids long. The DNA for the CDR3 is TGTGCCAGCAGCCAAGAAAGGGGAGGAGCTTTAGGGCGGACAGGAGAAGCTTTCTTT. Its protein is CASSQERGGALGRTGEAFF.

The rearrangement links TRBV7-3 to TRBJ2-7; 9 bases fit TRBD1. Unmatched junction bases numbered 13, after V lost 5 bases and J lost 2 bases. Germline lookup yields CDR1 SGHTA and CDR2 FQGTGA. CDR3 size: 17 residues. In DNA, the CDR3 is TGTGCCAGCAGCCTCGAAACCCTGGACAGGGGACCCTACGAGCAGTACTTC. The encoded protein is CASSLETLDRGPYEQYF. Filled out from reference TRBV7-3 and TRBJ2-7, the complete variable domain reads GAGVSQTPSNKVTEKGKYVELRCDPISGHTALYWYRQSLGQGPEFLIYFQGTGAADDSGLPNDRFFAVRPEGSVSTLKIQRTERGDSAVYLCASSLETLDRGPYEQYFGPGTRLTVT.

The chain carries TRBV6-6 and TRBJ1-1; D may be TRBD1 (5 bases). CDR1 and CDR2 from the germline V gene are MNHNY and SVGAGI (reference sequence). CDR3 size: 12 residues. V was clipped by 7 bases and J by 10 bases, with 16 bases between them. CDR3 loop: CASTNRPPGAFF. In DNA form, the CDR3 reads TGTGCCAGCACGAACAGGCCCCCGGGAGCTTTCTTT.

The chain employs TRBV30 and TRBJ1-1; TRBD1 matches 7 bases. V shed 3 bases, J shed 7 bases, and the junction held 5 bases outside the gene matches. Germline values: CDR1 GTSNPN, CDR2 SVGIG (reference sequence). This CDR3 comprises 12 residues. Here the CDR3 DNA reads TGTGCCTGGAGGCCAAGGACAGGTGAAGCTTTCTTT. It specifies CAWRPRTGEAFF.

The chain uses TRBV7-6 and TRBJ1-5; 7 bases agree with TRBD1. The CDR3 totals 14 residues. J was trimmed by 7 bases and V by 0 bases; bases with no gene match: 3. Germline-derived CDR1 and CDR2 are SGHVS and FNYEAQ. The CDR3: CASSLAGGSQPQHF. The DNA of the CDR3 is TGTGCCAGCAGCTTAGCAGGGGGCAGCCAGCCCCAGCATTTT.

This clone was seen once. V usage is TRBV28 and J usage is TRBJ2-7; D is perhaps TRBD2 (6 bases). CDR3 size: 14 residues. Germline loops: CDR1 MDHEN, CDR2 SYDVKM. Trimming cost V 5 bases and J 4 bases, with 15 bases left between them. The CDR3, as DNA: TGTGCCAGCAGTGCCCCGGACGGACTATACGAGCAGTACTTC. Amino acid sequence: CASSAPDGLYEQYF.

The J gene is TRBJ1-1, the V gene TRBV11-2, with 8 bases fitting TRBD1. The junction had 5 bases not matched to a gene; V was cut back by 5 bases and J by 6 bases. Germline CDR1 reads SGHAT; CDR2 reads FQNNGV. The CDR3 loop spans 13 amino acids. The CDR3 reads CASSARQGSEAFF. CDR3 bases: TGTGCCAGCAGCGCAAGACAGGGGTCTGAAGCTTTCTTT.

V and J are TRBV28 and TRBJ1-1; D is uncertain. Deletions cut 3 bases from V and 4 bases from J, with 21 bases between. The germline CDR1 and CDR2 sequences are MDHEN and SYDVKM. CDR3 length: 17 residues. This CDR3 is CASSFPEASGGSTEAFF. The DNA of the CDR3 is TGTGCCAGCAGTTTCCCGGAGGCCTCCGGAGGTAGCACTGAAGCTTTCTTT.

This clone was observed a few times. The rearrangement uses TRBV13 and TRBJ1-5, with 7 bases matching TRBD1. J gave up 4 bases and V 4 bases, and 4 bases lay outside the gene matches. The germline gives CDR1 PRHDT, CDR2 FYEKMQ (reference sequence). The CDR3 extends over 14 amino acids. As DNA, the CDR3 is TGTGCCAGCAGCTCTGGACAGGATAATCAGCCCCAGCATTTT. Translating gives CASSSGQDNQPQHF. Variable domain in full (rest from reference TRBV13 and TRBJ1-5): AAGVIQSPRHLIKEKRETATLKCYPIPRHDTVYWYQQGPGQDPQFLISFYEKMQSDKGSIPDRFSAQQFSDYHSELNMSSLELGDSALYFCASSSGQDNQPQHFGDGTRLSIL.

The chain couples TRBV30 to TRBJ2-7; 9 bases map to TRBD2. CDR3 size: 14 residues. After removal of 1 base from V and 4 bases from J, the junction contained 5 bases not matched to a gene. Germline values: CDR1 GTSNPN, CDR2 SVGIG (reference sequence). CDR3 sequence (DNA): TGTGCCTGGAGTGCGAGGCTAGCGGGGTACGAGCAGTACTTC. Residues: CAWSARLAGYEQYF. Full variable domain (rest looked up from reference TRBV30 and TRBJ2-7): SQTIHQWPATLVQPVGSPLSLECTVEGTSNPNLYWYRQAAGRGLQLLFYSVGIGQISSEVPQNLSASRPQDRQFILSSKKLLLSDSGFYLCAWSARLAGYEQYFGPGTRLTVT.

The gene calls are TRBV15 and TRBJ1-3; D is unclear. From germline, CDR1 is LNHNV and CDR2 YYDKDF (reference sequence). There are 15 residues in the CDR3. V was pared by 8 bases and J by 0 bases, with 14 bases between. The CDR3 loop is CATSGGLYSGNTIYF. In DNA, the CDR3 is TGTGCCACCTCCGGAGGTTTATACTCTGGAAACACCATATATTTT.